This T cell receptor (beta chain) was recovered during a study of low-dose radiotherapy and immunotherapy resistance in tumors. Germline CDR1 SQVTM, CDR2 ANQGSEA. CDR3 length equals 14 residues. The V and J ends lost 8 bases and 0 bases, in that order; junction bases with no gene match: 7. With TRAV- and TRBV-specific primers, first-strand cDNA was made, covering the alpha and beta chains. With a constant-region primer and a V-primer adapter, TCRs were subjected to roughly 18 PCR cycles of amplification. mRNA isolates were amplified via in vitro transcription. From the reads, TCRdb called clonotypes with MiXCR, one entry per CDR3 protein. The sample shows 10,000 to 15,000 distinct CDR3 sequences, 76% of them seen only once.

The source of this sequence is a human donor with advanced metastatic prostate, ovarian, gallbladder or colorectal cancer (not recorded which). This table probably holds off-target reads from a library built for another chain. The chain combines TRBV29-1 with TRBJ2-3, with 8 bases lining up with TRBD2. CDR3 sequence (DNA): TGCAGCTGGGGAAAGCGGGAGAGCACAGATACGCAGTATTTT. Protein product: CSWGKRESTDTQYF.